Given below is one T cell receptor (beta chain) in context. Original methodology: Quantification of nucleated cells was approximated via reference gene primer amplification. The data were produced by immunoSEQ multiplex PCR, yet TCRdb's version contains in-frame clones alone and is incomplete. For V, J and clone size, that table is used; D and trimming come from the DNA. The sample yields 150,000 to 200,000 clones, approximately 87% seen once. Trimming shortened V by 1 base and J by 8 bases, and 17 bases separated the two germline ends. This CDR3 comprises 15 residues. CDR1 and CDR2 from the germline V gene are SGHVS and FNYEAQ. The entry originates in a study of blood T cell repertoires in COVID-19. Study-wide background: The origin of the acute and convalescent COVID-19 samples was the United States, Italy and Spain. From T cells, B-cell-depleted T cells, or PBMCs came the material, which was cDNA or gDNA.

The chain has TRBV7-6 and TRBJ1-2; weak D call: TRBD1 (5 bases). The receptor was derived from a woman under 30 who had recovered from COVID-19. Sequenced input: peripheral blood. The DNA of the CDR3 is TGTGCCAGCAGCTTAGAATATGGCGGGACTGAGGGCTACACCTTC. It encodes CASSLEYGGTEGYTF.